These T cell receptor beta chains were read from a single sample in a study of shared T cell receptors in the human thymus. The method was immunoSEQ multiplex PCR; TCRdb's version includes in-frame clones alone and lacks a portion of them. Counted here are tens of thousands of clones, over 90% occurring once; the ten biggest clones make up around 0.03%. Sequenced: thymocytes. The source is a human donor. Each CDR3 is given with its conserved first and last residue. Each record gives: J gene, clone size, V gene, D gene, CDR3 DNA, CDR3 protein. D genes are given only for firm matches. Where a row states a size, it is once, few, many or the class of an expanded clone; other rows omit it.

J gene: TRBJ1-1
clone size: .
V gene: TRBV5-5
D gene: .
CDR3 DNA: TGTGCCAGCAGCTTGGTATTGGGACACACTGAAGCTTTCTTT
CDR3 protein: CASSLVLGHTEAFF

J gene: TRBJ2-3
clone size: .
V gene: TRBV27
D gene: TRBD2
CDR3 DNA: TGTGCCAGCAGTCCTTCCCGACTAGCTAACACAGATACGCAGTATTTT
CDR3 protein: CASSPSRLANTDTQYF

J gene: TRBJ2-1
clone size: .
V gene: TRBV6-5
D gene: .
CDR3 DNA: TGTGCCAGCAGTTATAGGTCCCTTGATGAGCAGTTCTTC
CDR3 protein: CASSYRSLDEQFF

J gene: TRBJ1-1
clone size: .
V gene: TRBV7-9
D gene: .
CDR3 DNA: TGTGCCAGCAGCCCTCACAGAGGGGAAGCTTTCTTT
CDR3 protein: CASSPHRGEAFF

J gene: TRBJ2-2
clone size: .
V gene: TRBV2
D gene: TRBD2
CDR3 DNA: TGTGCCAGCAGTGACCCCCTAGCGGGTCACACCGGGGAGCTGTTTTTT
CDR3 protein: CASSDPLAGHTGELFF

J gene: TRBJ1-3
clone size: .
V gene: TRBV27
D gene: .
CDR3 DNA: TGTGCCAGCAGTCCCGCGGTTTCTGGAAACACCATATATTTT
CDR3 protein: CASSPAVSGNTIYF

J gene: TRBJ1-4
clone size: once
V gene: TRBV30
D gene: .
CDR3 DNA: TGTGCCTGGAGTGAACAGTATAATGAAAAACTGTTTTTT
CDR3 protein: CAWSEQYNEKLFF

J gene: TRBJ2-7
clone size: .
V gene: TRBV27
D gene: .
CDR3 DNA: TGTGCCAGCTCGGGCAGGGCCTCCTACGAGCAGTACTTC
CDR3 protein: CASSGRASYEQYF

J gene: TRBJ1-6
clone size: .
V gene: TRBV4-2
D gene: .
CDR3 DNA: TGTGCCAGCAGCCAAGAACGTGGTGCCAGGGAGGGTTTCAATTCACCCCTCCACTTT
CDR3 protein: CASSQERGAREGFNSPLHF

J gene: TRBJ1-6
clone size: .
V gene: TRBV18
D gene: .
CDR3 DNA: TGTGCCAGCTCACCACCGGAAGGGAAAGGAATTAATTCACCCCTCCACTTT
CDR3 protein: CASSPPEGKGINSPLHF

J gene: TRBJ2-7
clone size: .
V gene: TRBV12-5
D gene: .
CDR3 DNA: TGTGCTAGTGGTTTGCACCGGGACAAGGGGCCGATGAGTGATCGAGAGCAGTACTTC
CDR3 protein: CASGLHRDKGPMSDREQYF

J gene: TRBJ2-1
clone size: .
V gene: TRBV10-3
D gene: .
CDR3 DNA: TGTGCCATCAGTGAGGGCCATGGAGAGCAGTTCTTC
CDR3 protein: CAISEGHGEQFF

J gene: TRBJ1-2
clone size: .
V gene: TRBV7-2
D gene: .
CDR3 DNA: TGTGCCAGCAGCTTAGACCTTAACTATGGCTACACCTTC
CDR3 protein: CASSLDLNYGYTF

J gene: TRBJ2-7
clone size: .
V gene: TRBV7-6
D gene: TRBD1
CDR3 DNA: TGTGCCAGCAGCTTGGCCCCGGACAGGGCTTTTGGTAGCCCCTACGAGCAGTACTTC
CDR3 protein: CASSLAPDRAFGSPYEQYF

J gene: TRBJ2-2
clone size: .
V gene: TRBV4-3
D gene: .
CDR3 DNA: TGCGCCAGCCTCGGGGGCGGCGGGGAGCTGTTTTTT
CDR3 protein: CASLGGGGELFF

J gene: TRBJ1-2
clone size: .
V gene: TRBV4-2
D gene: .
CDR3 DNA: TGTGCCAGCAGCCAAGGAACAGGGTATAACTATGGCTACACCTTC
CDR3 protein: CASSQGTGYNYGYTF

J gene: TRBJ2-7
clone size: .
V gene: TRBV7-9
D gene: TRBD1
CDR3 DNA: TGTGCCAGCAGTTATCGGGGTGTCGCCAGGGGGAGCTCCTACGAGCAGTACTTC
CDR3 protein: CASSYRGVARGSSYEQYF

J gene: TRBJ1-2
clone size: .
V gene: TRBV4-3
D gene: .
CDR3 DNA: TGCGCCAGCAGCCAAGAATATGATCGGGGGACAACTAACTATGGCTACACCTTC
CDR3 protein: CASSQEYDRGTTNYGYTF

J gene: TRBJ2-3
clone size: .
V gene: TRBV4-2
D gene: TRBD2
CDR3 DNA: TGTGCCAGCAGTCATAAGGGACTAGCGGGGGGGAACACAGATACGCAGTATTTT
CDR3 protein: CASSHKGLAGGNTDTQYF

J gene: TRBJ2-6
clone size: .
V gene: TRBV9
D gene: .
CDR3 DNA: TGTGCCAGCGGATGGACAAGAGGCTTCTCTGGGGCCAACGTCCTGACTTTC
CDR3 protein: CASGWTRGFSGANVLTF

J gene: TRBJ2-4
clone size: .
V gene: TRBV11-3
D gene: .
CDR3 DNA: TGTGCCAGCAGCTCCCTCATGGGGAACATTCAGTACTTC
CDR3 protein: CASSSLMGNIQYF

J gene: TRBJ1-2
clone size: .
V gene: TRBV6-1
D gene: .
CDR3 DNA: TGTGCCAGCAGTGAAAGGGCACCCTATGGCTACACCTTC
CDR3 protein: CASSERAPYGYTF

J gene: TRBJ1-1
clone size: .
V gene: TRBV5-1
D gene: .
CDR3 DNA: TGCGCCAGCAGCTTGGTTTCGACGAGCCGAACGGTTAGGAACACTGAAGCTTTCTTT
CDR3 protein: CASSLVSTSRTVRNTEAFF

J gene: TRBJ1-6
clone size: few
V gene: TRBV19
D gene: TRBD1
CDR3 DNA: TGTGCCAGTAGTAGTCCAGGGGGCTCCTATAATTCACCCCTCCACTTT
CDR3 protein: CASSSPGGSYNSPLHF

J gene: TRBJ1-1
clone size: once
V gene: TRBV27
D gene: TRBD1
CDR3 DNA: TGTGCCAGCACCAGACCCGGGACAGAGAACACTGAAGCTTTCTTT
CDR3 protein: CASTRPGTENTEAFF

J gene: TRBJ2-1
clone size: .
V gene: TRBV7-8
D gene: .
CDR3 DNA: TGTGCCAGCAGCTTAAATCTAAAGGAGCAGTTCTTC
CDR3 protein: CASSLNLKEQFF

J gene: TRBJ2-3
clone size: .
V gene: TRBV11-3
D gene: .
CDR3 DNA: TGTGCCAGCAGCTTGGAAGCGGGCGCCACAGATACGCAGTATTTT
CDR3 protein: CASSLEAGATDTQYF

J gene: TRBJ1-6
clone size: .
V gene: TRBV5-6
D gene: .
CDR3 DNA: TGTGCCAGCAGCCCCAACCGGACAGTCCCCGAGGATTCACCCCTCCACTTT
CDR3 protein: CASSPNRTVPEDSPLHF

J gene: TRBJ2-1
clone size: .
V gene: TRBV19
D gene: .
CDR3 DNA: TGTGCCAGTAGTATAGATCTAGTTGCGGGCCCGAGGCTCCATGAGCAGTTCTTC
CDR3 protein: CASSIDLVAGPRLHEQFF

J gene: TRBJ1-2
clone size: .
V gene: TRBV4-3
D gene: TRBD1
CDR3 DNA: TGCGCCAGCAGCCAAGAGGACAGGGGGAGCTATGGCTACACCTTC
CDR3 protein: CASSQEDRGSYGYTF

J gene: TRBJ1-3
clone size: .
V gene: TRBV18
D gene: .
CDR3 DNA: TGTGCCAGCTCAGACCGGGCCACTGGAAACACCATATATTTT
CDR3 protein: CASSDRATGNTIYF

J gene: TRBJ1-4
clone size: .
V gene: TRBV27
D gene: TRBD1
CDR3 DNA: TGTGCCAGCAGTGTGCGACAGGGGGCTCTGAAAAAACTGTTTTTT
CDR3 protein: CASSVRQGALKKLFF

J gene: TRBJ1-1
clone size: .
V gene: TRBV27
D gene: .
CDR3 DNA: TGTGCCAGCAGTTTAGATCGGGGAATGAACACTGAAGCTTTCTTT
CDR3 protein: CASSLDRGMNTEAFF

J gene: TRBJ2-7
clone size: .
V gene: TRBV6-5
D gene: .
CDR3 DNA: TGTGCCAGCAGCCCCAAGAGGCCAAGCTCCTACGAGCAGTACTTC
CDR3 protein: CASSPKRPSSYEQYF

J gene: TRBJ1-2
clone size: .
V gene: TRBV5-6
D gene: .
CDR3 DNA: TGTGCCAGCACCCTAGCCGCACAGGCGAGGGTCTGGGGCTACACCTTC
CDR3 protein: CASTLAAQARVWGYTF

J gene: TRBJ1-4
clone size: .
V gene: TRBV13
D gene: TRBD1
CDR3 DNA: TGTGCCAGCAGCTTTCAGGGGGCGGGTAATGAAAAACTGTTTTTT
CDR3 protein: CASSFQGAGNEKLFF

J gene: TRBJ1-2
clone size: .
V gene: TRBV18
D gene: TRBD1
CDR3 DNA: TGTGCCAGCTCACGGGGTGGGGACAGCGATCCCCAAACCTTC
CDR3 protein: CASSRGGDSDPQTF

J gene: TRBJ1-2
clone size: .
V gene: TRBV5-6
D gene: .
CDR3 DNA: TGTGCCAGCCTCCGGTTTAAGGCCTATGGCTACACCTTC
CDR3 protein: CASLRFKAYGYTF

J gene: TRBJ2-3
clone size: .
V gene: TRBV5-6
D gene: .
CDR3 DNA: TGTGCCAGCAGCCAGAGGACAGACACAGATACGCAGTATTTT
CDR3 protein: CASSQRTDTDTQYF

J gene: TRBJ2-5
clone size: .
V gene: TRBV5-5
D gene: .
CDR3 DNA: TGTGCCAGCAGCTTGGTCAGGACCAGCCAAGAGACCCAGTACTTC
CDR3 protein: CASSLVRTSQETQYF

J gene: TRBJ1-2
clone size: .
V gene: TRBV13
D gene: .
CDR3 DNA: TGTGCCAGCAGGAGGGCAGGGGCCTTATTAAACTATGGCTACACCTTC
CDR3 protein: CASRRAGALLNYGYTF

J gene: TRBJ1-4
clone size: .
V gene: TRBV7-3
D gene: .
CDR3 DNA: TGTGCCAGCAGCTTAACAAGAGGGGACCCGGAACTGTTTTTT
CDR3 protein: CASSLTRGDPELFF

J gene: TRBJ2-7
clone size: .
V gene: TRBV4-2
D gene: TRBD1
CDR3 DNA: TGTGCCAGCAGCCTACGGGACAGGGCCTACGAGCAGTACTTC
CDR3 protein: CASSLRDRAYEQYF

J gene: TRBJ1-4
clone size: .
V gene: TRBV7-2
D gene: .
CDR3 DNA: TGTGCCAGCAGCTTAGCGCTTTCTGAAAAACTGTTTTTT
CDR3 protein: CASSLALSEKLFF

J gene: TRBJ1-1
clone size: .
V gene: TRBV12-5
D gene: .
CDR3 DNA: TGTGCTAGTGGTTTGACCCCATCGGGCCCTGAAGCTTTCTTT
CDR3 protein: CASGLTPSGPEAFF

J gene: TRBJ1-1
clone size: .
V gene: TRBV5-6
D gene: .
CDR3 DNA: TGTGCCAGCTTTAGGACAGCCAGGTCTGGGGCCCGGACTGAAGCTTTCTTT
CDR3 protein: CASFRTARSGARTEAFF

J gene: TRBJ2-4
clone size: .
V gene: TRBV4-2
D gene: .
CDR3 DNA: TGTGCCAGCGGATCCGGGACACAGGGAAACATTCAGTACTTC
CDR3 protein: CASGSGTQGNIQYF

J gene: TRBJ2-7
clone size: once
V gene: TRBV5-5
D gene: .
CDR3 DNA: TGTGCCAGCAGCTGGCAGGTATTTTACGCCTACGAGCAGTACTTC
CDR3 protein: CASSWQVFYAYEQYF

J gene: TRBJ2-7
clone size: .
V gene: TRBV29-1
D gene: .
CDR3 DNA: TGCAGCGTTGATATTAGGGGTGACGAGCAGTACTTC
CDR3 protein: CSVDIRGDEQYF

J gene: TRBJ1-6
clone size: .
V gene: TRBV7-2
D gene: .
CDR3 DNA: TGTGCCAGCAGCTTAAAATCCCCCAGCCATCGGCCCCTCCACTTT
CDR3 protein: CASSLKSPSHRPLHF

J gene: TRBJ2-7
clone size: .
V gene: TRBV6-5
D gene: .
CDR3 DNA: TGTGCCAGCAGTTACCGCCGGGGAGATTTTGACTACGAGCAGTACTTC
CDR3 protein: CASSYRRGDFDYEQYF

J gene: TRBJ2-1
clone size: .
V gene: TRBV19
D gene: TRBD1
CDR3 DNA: TGTGCCAGTAGTTCTATCACAGGGGGCCCTTACAATGAGCAGTTCTTC
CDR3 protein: CASSSITGGPYNEQFF

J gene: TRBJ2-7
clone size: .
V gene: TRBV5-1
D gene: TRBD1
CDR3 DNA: TGCGCCAGCAGTGCGTATGGGACAGGGGTAGGCTACGAGCAGTACTTC
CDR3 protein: CASSAYGTGVGYEQYF

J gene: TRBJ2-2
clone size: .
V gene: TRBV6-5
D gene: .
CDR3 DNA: TGTGCCAGCAGCTTAGTCCCGAACACCGGGGAGCTGTTTTTT
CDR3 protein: CASSLVPNTGELFF